This T cell receptor beta chain was profiled in a study of cytomegalovirus exposure and HLA in healthy donors. Study-wide context: Within an early data release were about 85 million unique TCRs drawn from HLA-typed donors.

Amplification used 60 Vbeta primers and 13 Jbeta primers. Profiling relied on immunoSEQ multiplex PCR, and the TCRdb table lists in-frame clones only, not all of them. The data show 100,000 to 150,000 clones, with 65% to 85% seen just once and about 1.8% held by the top ten. Sample: PBMCs. The clonotype comes from a woman in her 40s in good health and CMV-seronegative.

The CDR3 sequence is CASSFTDRDTEAFF. CDR3 sequence (DNA): TGTGCCAGCAGTTTTACGGACAGAGACACTGAAGCTTTCTTT. The chain joins TRBV28 to TRBJ1-1; TRBD1 might be the D (6 bases). Germline-derived CDR1 and CDR2 are MDHEN and SYDVKM. The germline V and J ends were trimmed by 3 bases and 3 bases, with 11 bases remaining between them. This CDR3 is built from 14 residues.